This T cell receptor (beta chain) was recorded in a study of T cells in Graves' hyperthyroidism and ophthalmopathy (dated by TCRdb to between 2019 and 2020). With respect to the entire study: Peripheral blood samples were taken at initial diagnosis, before any treatment was given. Thyroid tissue and blood T-cell repertoires from roughly six Graves' hyperthyroidism patients were also compared in the study. After sampling, hyperthyroidism patients received methimazole starting at 30 mg daily, and ophthalmopathy patients received high-dose intravenous methylprednisolone. Prospective prediction of ophthalmopathy was tested in an independent validation cohort of 18 to 20 hyperthyroidism patients and 15 to 17 patients who later progressed to ophthalmopathy. For training and testing, the approximately 97 patients in the discovery cohort were randomly divided in a 7:3 ratio. TCR Vbeta CDR3 sequencing of fewer than 150 peripheral blood samples (43 ophthalmopathy, about 80 hyperthyroidism and roughly 17 progressor patients) is reported in the paper. A discovery cohort of 95 to 100 patients, roughly 40 with Graves' ophthalmopathy and fewer than 65 with stable Graves' hyperthyroidism, was used to find distinguishing TCR V-J signatures. Study-wide conclusions, independent of this receptor: Most expanded thyroid clonotypes (frequency above 0.001) were also detected in blood, a finding suggesting that blood repertoires may reflect thyroid immune responses. In validation, the model predicted progression to ophthalmopathy with over 65% sensitivity and 72.22% specificity, a median of about 6 months before onset. Ophthalmopathy was separated from stable hyperthyroidism by a 13 V-J signature model, with over 85% sensitivity and roughly 81% specificity obtained in cross-validation and 80%/75% obtained in testing. Sample size was not statistically predetermined, and blinding of investigators to group allocation was not performed.

The germline V gene yields MNHNS for CDR1 and SASEGT for CDR2. Including cysteine and phenylalanine, the CDR3 has 14 amino acids. The CDR3 DNA has 42 bases and is translated from base 1. The trim is 8 bases for V and 2 bases for J, with a gap of 13 bases between the germline ends. The TCR beta CDR3 regions were amplified from RNA transcripts. A first-round RT-PCR of the TCR CDR3 used the HTBI primer set with the Qiagen OneStep RT-PCR kit. Libraries were constructed in a second round of multiplex PCR, after which size selection and purification were carried out. Libraries were sequenced paired-end with 100 bp reads on an Illumina HiSeq2000. In the paper's pipeline: SOAPnuke was used to process the raw data, removing reads that contained adapters or uncalled bases, had a mean Phred below 15, or lacked an exact match to the constant primer or identifier. COPE v1.2.5 was used to merge high-quality paired reads, and clonotypes were defined as unique nucleotide sequences. MiTCR v1.1 was used to align the clonotypes against IMGT TRBV, TRBD and TRBJ reference segments. Only V-J combinations with frequency above 0.0001, covering about 99% of repertoires, were analysed. The TCS score was defined as F50 (clonal expansion) divided by E x V (chaos), with BLOSUM62-based TCRdist calculated between CDR3 peptides within each V-J. Welch's t-statistics and random forest reduced fewer than 600 V-J features to under 15, which were used in a naive Bayes classifier (R e1071). Thyroid-blood repertoire similarity was quantified with the Morisita-Horn index. TCRdb itself trimmed the public reads at Q25 with fastp, ran MiXCR and retained productive beta chains. Each CDR3 protein gets just one entry, which takes the most common genes and DNA from the rows behind it. For this entry, the V and J calls and clone size follow TCRdb and not the study's own pipeline. The sample yields around 700,000 distinct CDR3 sequences; 30% to 40% were counted once. The ten largest make up around 29% of the sample.

This clonotype was picked up a small number of times. The target of this receptor is not known. Per-nucleotide qualities are absent, and no much larger clonotype sits a single base away. A patient counted as having stable Graves' hyperthyroidism if no progression to ophthalmopathy occurred over 18 months of follow-up. Hyperthyroidism patients were newly diagnosed, had a disease duration of under 2 months, and were aged 18 to 65 years. The study excluded patients with uncontrolled infections, other autoimmune diseases, pregnancy or lactation. Diagnoses were based on clinical symptoms, serum thyroxine and TRAb, thyroid ultrasound and orbital computed tomography. Ficoll-Paque density gradient centrifugation was used to isolate PBMCs from approximately 10 ml of fresh peripheral blood. Total RNA was extracted with Trizol reagent, and quality was checked on an Agilent 2100 Bioanalyzer.

The sample was blood. In this chain, TRBV6-1 is recombined with TRBJ1-5, and possibly TRBD1, on 5 matching bases. This TCR was recovered from a woman between 40 and 55 years old with Graves' hyperthyroidism. The bases read TGTGCCAGCGCAGGCAGGGAGCGCAATCAGCCCCAGCATTTT. This yields the protein CASAGRERNQPQHF.